These 27 T cell receptor beta chains originate from one sample sequenced in a study of regulatory T cells in long-lasting Graves disease. Time point indicated: newly diagnosed GD, antithyroid drugs for less than 3 months. PBMC-derived RNA was used for the TCR library. Arm-PCR of CDR3 regions with iRepertoire HTBI primers generated TCR beta libraries. TCRdb passed the multiplex PCR reads through MiXCR, listing each CDR3 protein once. The table shows about 470,000 distinct CDR3 sequences, with around 14% occurring only once. The data also belong to a second study, concerning T cells in Graves' hyperthyroidism and ophthalmopathy.

The sample consisted of peripheral blood mononuclear cells (PBMCs), taken at new diagnosis, from a patient treated with antithyroid drugs. These receptors came from a woman between 25 and 40 years old with Graves disease.

This clonotype was observed a handful of times. The rearrangement links TRBV6-1 to TRBJ1-2; D unresolved. V was trimmed by 1 base and J by 4 bases, leaving 10 bases between them. The germline gives CDR1 MNHNS, CDR2 SASEGT. The CDR3 has 14 amino acids. The CDR3 loop reads CASSEGEQFYGYTF. The CDR3 DNA is TGTGCCAGCAGTGAAGGGGAACAGTTCTATGGCTACACCTTC.

This clonotype was counted between two and nine times. V gene TRBV19 combines with J gene TRBJ1-1; perhaps TRBD1 as D (5 bases). V was pared by 1 base and J by 0 bases, with 12 bases between. Germline CDR1 is LNHDA and CDR2 is SQIVND (reference sequence). The CDR3 runs 16 residues. The CDR3 protein is CASSIGPGGLNTEAFF. The DNA for the CDR3 is TGTGCCAGTAGTATAGGCCCCGGGGGATTGAACACTGAAGCTTTCTTT.

The V and J genes are TRBV7-2 and TRBJ1-2, with D perhaps TRBD1 (6 bases). The CDR3 loop spans 16 amino acids. Trimming removed 6 bases from V and 3 bases from J, with 20 bases in between. Looked up from germline, CDR1 is SGHTA and CDR2 is FQGNSA. The CDR3 spells CASRSEGGVTHYGYTF. The CDR3 region has the DNA TGTGCCAGCAGGTCCGAGGGGGGGGTGACCCACTATGGCTACACCTTC.

A few counts support this clonotype. The rearrangement joins TRBV12-3 or TRBV12-4 to TRBJ1-2, with a possible D match to TRBD1 (6 bases). The CDR3 is 15 residues long. V was cut by 6 bases and J by 2 bases, with 16 bases left in between. Here the CDR3 DNA reads TGTGCCAGCAGCATGTCACAGGGTGTAAACTATGGCTACACCTTC. Protein: CASSMSQGVNYGYTF.

This clonotype has a handful of counts. This chain links TRBV27 with TRBJ2-1; D is ambiguous. Germline CDR1 is MNHEY and CDR2 is SMNVEV (reference sequence). The CDR3 consists of 15 residues. Trimming took 5 bases from V and 3 from J, leaving 14 bases between them. The CDR3 region has the DNA TGTGCCAGCAGTACACCACCGACTGGCTACAATGAGCAGTTCTTC. It translates to CASSTPPTGYNEQFF.

This clonotype was seen at least ten times. The chain carries TRBV10-3 and TRBJ2-1; the match to TRBD1 covers 8 bases. V was pared by 3 bases and J by 1 base, with 8 bases of the junction left unmatched. Germline-derived CDR1 and CDR2 are ENHRY and SYGVKD. This CDR3 spans 17 amino acids. CDR3 DNA sequence: TGTGCCATCAGTGAACCTGCCAGGGGGCAATCCTACAATGAGCAGTTCTTC. Encoded protein: CAISEPARGQSYNEQFF.

This chain joins TRBV19 and TRBJ2-1; no definite D call. CDR1 and CDR2 from the germline V gene are LNHDA and SQIVND (reference sequence). V lost 2 bases and J 4 bases, leaving 3 bases between the germline ends. The length of the CDR3 is 12 residues. CDR3 amino acids: CASSIRYNEQFF. CDR3 DNA: TGTGCCAGTAGTATACGGTACAATGAGCAGTTCTTC.

V usage is TRBV15 and J usage is TRBJ1-5; D is possibly TRBD1 (6 bases). The CDR3 has 15 residues. CDR1 is LNHNV, CDR2 YYDKDF, per germline (reference sequence). Trimming removed 0 bases at V and 4 bases at J, with 10 bases between. The chain's CDR3 is CATSRDGQPNQPQHF. The CDR3 coding sequence is TGTGCCACCAGCAGAGATGGACAGCCGAATCAGCCCCAGCATTTT.

This clonotype has only a few counts. V is TRBV19 and J is TRBJ1-1; D uncertain. The CDR3 spans 16 residues. V was cut by 5 bases and J by 0 bases, with 16 bases left in between. The germline gives CDR1 LNHDA, CDR2 SQIVND (reference sequence). CDR3 amino acids: CASSHDPSGMNTEAFF. CDR3 coding DNA: TGTGCCAGTAGTCATGACCCCTCGGGGATGAACACTGAAGCTTTCTTT.

This clonotype was found many times. The V call is TRBV3-1, the J call TRBJ1-2; tentatively, D is TRBD1 (6 bases). CDR1 and CDR2 from the germline V gene are LGHDT and YNNKEL (reference sequence). CDR3 size: 16 residues. Trimming stripped 4 bases from V and 6 bases from J, with 21 bases between. The DNA of the CDR3 is TGTGCCAGCAGCCTAAATATCGGACAGCGCTTCCATGGCTACACCTTC. This gives the protein CASSLNIGQRFHGYTF.

This clonotype came up a few times. Since a much larger clone is just one base distant, this may be a read error. J is TRBJ2-7 and V is TRBV11-3; D might be TRBD2 (6 bases). CDR1 SGHNT and CDR2 YENEEA come from the germline V gene. The V gene lost 1 base and the J gene lost 3 bases, with 7 bases spanning the gap. CDR3 length equals 13 residues. This CDR3 is CASSLGEVYEQYF. The CDR3 nucleotides read TGTGCCAGCAGCTTAGGGGAGGTCTACGAGCAGTACTTC.

This clonotype has only a few counts. The chain couples TRBV28 to TRBJ2-4, with D perhaps matching TRBD2 (5 bases). The germline V gene has CDR1 MDHEN and CDR2 SYDVKM. The CDR3 extends over 15 amino acids. Between the trimmed V and J ends, which lost 5 bases and 8 bases, there was a span of 19 bases. The CDR3 coding sequence is TGTGCCAGCAGTCCGCCCCCCCCCGGGATGGACATTCAGTACTTC. This encodes CASSPPPPGMDIQYF.

This clonotype was seen only a few times. The chain is built from TRBV29-1 and TRBJ2-1; TRBD2 matches 12 bases. With 7 bases clipped from V and 5 bases from J, the junction kept 9 bases outside the gene matches. Germline CDR1 SQVTM, CDR2 ANQGSEA. The CDR3 runs 15 residues. CDR3 nucleotides: TGCAGCGCTAGGACTAGCGGGGTAGTGAACAATGAGCAGTTCTTC. It encodes CSARTSGVVNNEQFF.

In this sample, this clonotype turned up many times. The chain recombines TRBV3-1 with TRBJ2-1; TRBD2 matches 14 bases. The CDR3 is made up of 16 amino acids. V was clipped by 0 bases and J by 10 bases; unmatched bases: 5. Germline V gives CDR1 LGHDT, CDR2 YNNKEL (reference sequence). The CDR3 here is CASSQDGGLAGVEQFF. The DNA of the CDR3 is TGTGCCAGCAGCCAAGATGGGGGACTAGCGGGAGTCGAGCAGTTCTTC.

This clonotype was seen ten or more times. This chain uses TRBV29-1 with TRBJ2-7; 8 nucleotides line up with TRBD1. There are 15 residues in the CDR3. CDR1 and CDR2 from the germline V gene are SQVTM and ANQGSEA. J gave up 6 bases and V 0 bases, and 10 bases lay outside the gene matches. CDR3 DNA sequence: TGCAGCGTTGAAGATCCCCGGACAGGGACGAGCGAGCAGTACTTC. Protein: CSVEDPRTGTSEQYF.

This clonotype has more than one count but fewer than ten. The junction departs from germline at one end; a sequencing error may be responsible. The CDR3 reads CASSQDGPTGEEETQYF. The CDR3 nucleotides read TGCGCCAGCAGCCAAGATGGCCCCACAGGGGAGGAAGAGACCCAGTACTTC. V usage is TRBV4-2 and J usage is TRBJ2-5; the D gene is possibly TRBD1 (7 bases). This CDR3 is built from 17 residues. Looked up from germline, CDR1 is LGHNA and CDR2 is YNFKEQ.

In this sample, this clonotype turned up many times. This chain links TRBV27 with TRBJ2-3; 12 bases align to TRBD2. The CDR3 sequence is 17 residues long. Trimming cost V 2 bases and J 4 bases; bases outside gene matches: 7. Germline CDR1 reads MNHEY; CDR2 reads SMNVEV (reference sequence). The CDR3 DNA reads as TGTGCCAGCAGTTTACCCGGACTAGCGGGAAAGGCAGATACGCAGTATTTT. This translates into CASSLPGLAGKADTQYF.

V and J are TRBV5-5 and TRBJ1-4; D ambiguous. The V gene's germline CDR1 is SGHKS and CDR2 YYEKEE (reference sequence). The CDR3 is 15 amino acids. The V gene lost 7 bases and the J gene lost 8 bases, with 21 bases spanning the gap. The CDR3 DNA sequence: TGTGCCAGCTTACAAGCGGGCCGGACCTCGGAAAAACTGTTTTTT. Its protein product is CASLQAGRTSEKLFF.

In the case of this clonotype: One end of the junction is discordant with germline, which a read error may explain. The chain is built from TRBV15 and TRBJ2-2; D is possibly TRBD1 (6 bases). Germline V gene sequence: CDR1 LNHNV, CDR2 YYDKDF (reference sequence). This CDR3 region has 16 residues. In nucleotides, the CDR3 is TGTGCCATCAGCAGAGATCGGACAGCGAACACCGGGGAGCTGTTTTTT. It is translated as CAISRDRTANTGELFF. Filled out from reference TRBV15 and TRBJ2-2, the complete variable domain reads DAMVIQNPRYQVTQFGKPVTLSCSQTLNHNVMYWYQQKSSQAPKLLFHYYDKDFNNEADTPDNFQSRRPNTSFCFLDIRSPGLGDTAMYLCAISRDRTANTGELFFGEGSRLTVL.

A note on this clonotype: Possible read error: a much larger clone is one base away. The chain uses TRBV30 and TRBJ2-1; 7 bases are shared with TRBD2. In germline, CDR1 is GTSNPN, CDR2 SVGIG (reference sequence). V shed 3 bases and J 8 bases; nucleotides not matched to a gene: 13. The CDR3 is 15 amino acids. CDR3 DNA sequence: TGTGCCTGGAGCCATATAGCGGGTCGGGGTGATGAGCAGTTCTTC. It is translated as CAWSHIAGRGDEQFF.

This clonotype was picked up many times. The rearrangement joins TRBV11-3 to TRBJ2-1; weak D call: TRBD1 (5 bases). The CDR3 runs 16 residues. In germline, CDR1 is SGHNT, CDR2 YENEEA. The V end was cut by 1 base, the J end by 2 bases, with 12 bases between. CDR3 loop: CASSLVLGAPYNEQFF. For the CDR3, the DNA is TGTGCCAGCAGCTTAGTTTTAGGGGCCCCCTACAATGAGCAGTTCTTC.

The sample holds a few counts of this clonotype. This rearrangement joins TRBV20-1 to TRBJ2-3; TRBD2 agrees at 15 bases. Germline V gene sequence: CDR1 DFQATT, CDR2 SNEGSKA (reference sequence). V gave up 5 bases and J gave up 6 bases; unmatched junction bases: 6. CDR3 size: 15 residues. The CDR3 bases are TGCAGTGCTTGGGGACTAGCGGGAGGTTCGGATACGCAGTATTTT. It specifies CSAWGLAGGSDTQYF.

This clonotype was recorded a few times. The V and J genes are TRBV6-1 and TRBJ2-1; 7 bases are shared with TRBD1. V gave up 6 bases and J gave up 8 bases; unmatched junction bases: 13. This CDR3 has 15 amino acids. Germline V gene sequence: CDR1 MNHNS, CDR2 SASEGT. The CDR3, as DNA: TGTGCCAGCAGCCAGGGGGTAGGTACCCTCTATGAGCAGTTCTTC. Amino acids: CASSQGVGTLYEQFF.

This clonotype was detected many times. The chain employs TRBV12-3 or TRBV12-4 and TRBJ2-3, with TRBD2 matching 7 bases. V lost 10 bases and J lost 2; bases outside the gene matches: 6. The CDR3 runs 13 residues. Here the CDR3 reads CAIPGGSTDTQYF. In DNA, the CDR3 is TGTGCCATCCCGGGGGGTTCCACAGATACGCAGTATTTT.

This chain uses TRBV10-3 with TRBJ2-1; 8 bases map to TRBD2. V shed 0 bases, J shed 4 bases, and the junction held 5 bases outside the gene matches. There are 16 residues in the CDR3. The germline CDR1 and CDR2 sequences are ENHRY and SYGVKD. This CDR3 is CAISESSQRGYNEQFF. The CDR3 DNA is TGTGCCATCAGTGAGTCTAGCCAGCGGGGGTACAATGAGCAGTTCTTC.

This clonotype was observed a few times. In DNA form, the CDR3 reads TGCAGCGTTGACGCAGGCTATGGCTACACCTTC. It specifies CSVDAGYGYTF. The chain has TRBV29-1 and TRBJ1-2; D is undetermined. The CDR3 totals 11 residues. CDR1 is SQVTM and CDR2 is ANQGSEA in the germline V gene. V lost 3 bases, J lost 4 bases, and 6 bases lay in between.

The table lists this clonotype with many counts. The rearrangement links TRBV6-2 or TRBV6-3 to TRBJ2-1; TRBD1 aligns across 8 bases. The CDR3 extends over 17 amino acids. In germline, CDR1 is MNHEY, CDR2 SVGEGT. J was trimmed by 0 bases and V by 2 bases; bases with no gene match: 6. The CDR3 reads CASSYAIGQGSYNEQFF. As DNA, the CDR3 is TGTGCCAGCAGTTACGCCATCGGACAGGGCTCCTACAATGAGCAGTTCTTC.